This TCR beta chain was observed in a study of blood T cell repertoires in COVID-19. Study overall: The United States, Italy and Spain were the sources of the acute and convalescent COVID-19 samples. T cells, B-cell-depleted T cells, or PBMCs supplied cDNA or gDNA.

This clone was detected a few times. V was cut by 4 bases and J by 0 bases, with 13 bases left in between. Germline assignment: CDR1 GTSNPN and CDR2 SVGIG (reference sequence). The CDR3 has 14 amino acids. Original processing methods: Researchers report that nucleated cell counts were estimated from reference gene primer amplification. This table comes from immunoSEQ multiplex PCR, and its TCRdb copy is limited to in-frame clones, with some not included. That table gives V, J and clone size, and the DNA gave D and trimming. The data hold 130,000 to 150,000 clones, with 80% observed a single time. Source material: peripheral blood. The sequence was obtained from a man between 65 and 79 years old who had recovered from COVID-19. This chain connects TRBV30 to TRBJ2-7; the D is unclear. The CDR3: CAWKAGWSSYEQYF. CDR3 in DNA: TGTGCCTGGAAGGCCGGCTGGAGCTCCTACGAGCAGTACTTC.